The sequence of this TCR beta chain was determined in a study of blood T cell repertoires in COVID-19. For the study at large: Italy, Spain and the United States were the sources of the convalescent and acute COVID-19 samples. T cells, B-cell-depleted T cells, or PBMCs supplied cDNA or gDNA.

Trimming took off 5 bases at V and 7 bases at J, with 9 bases between the two ends. This CDR3 region has 13 residues. TCRdb's copy holds only in-frame clones and misses some; the assay was immunoSEQ multiplex PCR. The repertoire includes roughly 250,000 clones, under 95% of them detected once, and around 1.8% sits in the top ten. This rearrangement joins TRBV12-3 or TRBV12-4 to TRBJ1-6; weak D call: TRBD1 (5 bases). The sequencing input was PBMCs or T cells enriched from blood (not recorded which). The source of this sequence is a woman between 18 and 30 years old who had recovered from COVID-19. The CDR3 DNA follows: TGTGCCAGCAGTGTGACAGCGAATTCACCCCTCCACTTT. This encodes CASSVTANSPLHF.